The entry below gives a single T cell receptor (beta chain) sequence along with its context. This sample is drawn from a study of metastatic and nonmetastatic thyroid tumors. The V gene lost 6 bases and the J gene lost 2 bases, with 14 bases spanning the gap. CDR3 size: 13 residues. Looked up from germline, CDR1 is DFQATT and CDR2 is SNEGSKA (reference sequence). Per the authors' pipeline: The study's classifier, a distant-metastasis tool for papillary thyroid cancer, was built using CDR3 differences across clinicopathological groups. TCRdb reprocessed the PCR reads using MiXCR. TCRdb, rather than the study authors, made the V and J calls. This sample has fewer than 7,000 clones, with about 31% found just once. Every patient was untreated before thyroid surgery.

The TCR originated in a female donor with papillary thyroid cancer or a benign thyroid nodule (not recorded which). Some clones in this sample may be carry-over from other donors' samples. The rearrangement links TRBV20-1 to TRBJ2-7; D gene ambiguous. Sequencing input: adjacent normal tissue. The CDR3 loop reads CSAPGPMAYEQYF. The CDR3 DNA is TGCAGTGCCCCTGGTCCGATGGCCTACGAGCAGTACTTC.